The clone carrying this TCR beta chain appeared a single time. The ends lost 6 bases at V and 4 bases at J; junction bases unmatched: 5. CDR1 SGHVS and CDR2 FQNEAQ come from the germline V gene. This CDR3 contains 14 residues. This sample was taken from a study of blood T cell repertoires in COVID-19. Whole-study context: Samples came from the United States, Italy and Spain, spanning acute and convalescent COVID-19.

Measured with immunoSEQ multiplex PCR; TCRdb has only the in-frame clones, and not every one. The sample consists of approximately 360,000 clones, roughly 87% of them appearing once. The origin of this receptor is a woman aged 45-60 years who had recovered from COVID-19. The chain employs TRBV7-8 and TRBJ1-5; 8 bases align to TRBD1. Sequenced input: PBMCs or T cells enriched from blood (not recorded which). The chain's CDR3 is CASSRDRSNQPQHF. In DNA form, the CDR3 reads TGTGCCAGCAGTCGGGACAGGAGTAATCAGCCCCAGCATTTT.